The rows below give T cell receptor beta chains drawn from one sample of a study of blood T cell repertoires in COVID-19. Libraries were prepared by immunoSEQ multiplex PCR; TCRdb keeps only in-frame clonotypes and omits some of them. This sample carries about 75,000 clones, approximately 80% of them seen once, and the ten largest clones take 20% to 25%. Input material: peripheral blood. All receptors derive from a woman between 45 and 60 years old with acute or convalescent COVID-19. Both conserved end residues are part of each CDR3. A D gene is named only where the DNA matches it firmly. Expanded clones are given a class, and other clones once, few, many or no size at all.

TGTGCCAGCAGCTTAAGCGGGACAGGGTACACAGATACGCAGTATTTT CASSLSGTGYTDTQYF TRBV7-6 . TRBD1 TRBJ2-3
TGTGCCAGCAGCTCTCCCAGCTCTGGAAACACCATATATTTT CASSSPSSGNTIYF TRBV13 many . TRBJ1-3
TGTGCCAGCTCACCTGGGACAGGGGGTAATCAGCCCCAGCATTTT CASSPGTGGNQPQHF TRBV18 once TRBD1 TRBJ1-5
TGTGCCAGCTCACCAGGATTAGCGGGAGGCGTGAACACCGGGGAGCTGTTTTTT CASSPGLAGGVNTGELFF TRBV18 . TRBD2 TRBJ2-2
TGTGCCAGCAGTTTTAGTTGGACATTAATTAATTCACCCCTCCACTTT CASSFSWTLINSPLHF TRBV27 few . TRBJ1-6
TGTGCCAGCAGTTACATCGGGGGGGATCCCCAAGAGACCCAGTACTTC CASSYIGGDPQETQYF TRBV6-2/TRBV6-3 . TRBD2 TRBJ2-5
TGTGCCAGCAGTGAAAGGTTGGGACAGACGAATGAAAAACTGTTTTTT CASSERLGQTNEKLFF TRBV6-1 . TRBD1 TRBJ1-4
TGTGCCAGCAGCCCCAGGGGAGGAAACACCATATATTTT CASSPRGGNTIYF TRBV7-2 . . TRBJ1-3
TGTGCCAGCAGCTTGGGTTGGGGGGGCCAGGTTGAAGCTTTCTTT CASSLGWGGQVEAFF TRBV7-2 . . TRBJ1-1
TGTGCCACCAGAGGGACGCCGCCGACAGGGCCGAATTCACCCCTCCACTTT CATRGTPPTGPNSPLHF TRBV5-4 . TRBD1 TRBJ1-6
TGTGCCAGCAGCGTAGCTGGGGGACAGAGCTCCTACAATGAGCAGTTCTTC CASSVAGGQSSYNEQFF TRBV9 . TRBD1 TRBJ2-1
TGTGCCAGCAGTTATACGTATAGTGAGCAGTTCTTC CASSYTYSEQFF TRBV6-2/TRBV6-3 . . TRBJ2-1
TGTGCCAGCAACGAACAGGGAGGCAATCAGCCCCAGCATTTT CASNEQGGNQPQHF TRBV28 . . TRBJ1-5
TGTGCCAGCAGTTACTCGAAGGACAGTCCCACCGGGGAGCTGTTTTTT CASSYSKDSPTGELFF TRBV6-2/TRBV6-3 . . TRBJ2-2
TGTGCCAGCAGTCCATGGACAGGGCCTACCTATGGCTACACCTTC CASSPWTGPTYGYTF TRBV6-6 . TRBD1 TRBJ1-2
TGTGCCAGCAGCCCTGGACAGCGCCAAGAGACCCAGTACTTC CASSPGQRQETQYF TRBV7-9 . . TRBJ2-5
TGTGCCAGCAGCGTAGGGGGCAGTCAGCCCCAGCATTTT CASSVGGSQPQHF TRBV9 once . TRBJ1-5
TGTGCCAGCAGCCCCCGGGACAGCAACTATGGCTACACCTTC CASSPRDSNYGYTF TRBV9 . TRBD1 TRBJ1-2
TGTGCCAGCAGGGGCGGGGGATACAACACCGGGGAGCTGTTTTTT CASRGGGYNTGELFF TRBV28 . TRBD2 TRBJ2-2
TGTGCCAGCAGTAAACCGGGACAGGGGACCCATGAGCAGTTCTTC CASSKPGQGTHEQFF TRBV6-5 . TRBD1 TRBJ2-1
TGCGCCAGCAGTTGGGTGGCCGGCGGTGTCCTTGAGCAGTTCTTC CASSWVAGGVLEQFF TRBV4-1 . . TRBJ2-1
TGTGCCAGCAGTTCGACAGCCTCGGGAAACACCATATATTTT CASSSTASGNTIYF TRBV2 few . TRBJ1-3
TGTGCCAGCACCGCGGCGGCTAGCGGGTCTCGTGAGCAGTTCTTC CASTAAASGSREQFF TRBV27 . TRBD2 TRBJ2-1
TGTGCCAGCTCAGCGACAGGGGGCAGGCAGCCCCAGCATTTT CASSATGGRQPQHF TRBV18 . TRBD1 TRBJ1-5
TGTGCCAGCAGCTTCCAGCGGGGGGGCCTATACGAGCAGTACTTC CASSFQRGGLYEQYF TRBV7-2 . TRBD2 TRBJ2-7
TGCAGTGCTAGTACAAGCGAGCGGGAGCAGTACTTC CSASTSEREQYF TRBV20-1 . . TRBJ2-7
TGTGCCAGCAGCGACGATCAGGGGTTGGGCACTGAAGCTTTCTTT CASSDDQGLGTEAFF TRBV5-5 . . TRBJ1-1
TGTGCCACAAAGACTAGCGGGGAATCAACAGATACGCAGTATTTT CATKTSGESTDTQYF TRBV24-1 . TRBD2 TRBJ2-3
TGTGCCAGCAGCTTAGCACCAGGGCGGCCCCAGCATTTT CASSLAPGRPQHF TRBV7-8 . . TRBJ1-5
TGCGCCAGCAGCTTGGGAGGGACAGGGTCGGGGGAGCAGTACTTC CASSLGGTGSGEQYF TRBV5-1 . TRBD1 TRBJ2-7
TGTGCCAGCAGTTACGACAGGGTAACGGCTTTCTTT CASSYDRVTAFF TRBV6-5 few TRBD1 TRBJ1-1
TGTGCCAGCAGCTTGGATGGCGGGGGGGCCGGCAATGAGCAGTTCTTC CASSLDGGGAGNEQFF TRBV5-6 . TRBD2 TRBJ2-1
TGTGCCAGTAGTATACTCGGGGGAGGGGCCGGGGAGCTGTTTTTT CASSILGGGAGELFF TRBV19 once TRBD2 TRBJ2-2
TGTGCCAGCACAACGCTAGCGGGGCCCCCCTACGAGCAGTACTTC CASTTLAGPPYEQYF TRBV27 once TRBD2 TRBJ2-7
TGTGCCAGCAGCCCCGGACAGGGACATCAGCCCCAGCATTTT CASSPGQGHQPQHF TRBV5-6 . TRBD1 TRBJ1-5
TGTGCCAGTAAGGAACGACAGGGAGGTTACGAGCAGTACTTC CASKERQGGYEQYF TRBV19 . . TRBJ2-7
TGTGCCAGCAGGGAGGATCGGGTTGCAGATACGCAGTATTTT CASREDRVADTQYF TRBV2 . . TRBJ2-3
TGTGCCAGCAGCATGGGGAGGTCCTACGAGCAGTACTTC CASSMGRSYEQYF TRBV5-6 . . TRBJ2-7
TGCGCCAGCAGCTTGCCCTCCCCCCACGAGCAGTACTTC CASSLPSPHEQYF TRBV5-1 . . TRBJ2-7
TGTGCCAGCTCACCGGACAGGGGCGGCAATCAGCCCCAGCATTTT CASSPDRGGNQPQHF TRBV18 few TRBD1 TRBJ1-5
TGTGCCAGCAGCAAAAGCGGGGGGGCCTCATCGAGCTCCTACAATGAGCAGTTCTTC CASSKSGGASSSSYNEQFF TRBV7-6 . TRBD2 TRBJ2-1
TGTGCCAGCAGCGGAGGAACGGGGGGCCCAGATACGCAGTATTTT CASSGGTGGPDTQYF TRBV28 few . TRBJ2-3
TGTGCCAGCAGCGTAGGGGCGGGAGGGCCGTCGGAGACCCAGTACTTC CASSVGAGGPSETQYF TRBV9 . TRBD2 TRBJ2-5
TGCAGCGTATTTACTAGCGGGGGGGCCGCCTACAATGAGCAGTTCTTC CSVFTSGGAAYNEQFF TRBV29-1 . TRBD2 TRBJ2-1
TGTGCCAGCAGCTCCGGAGCGTACTACGAGCAGTACTTC CASSSGAYYEQYF TRBV7-8 once . TRBJ2-7
TGTGCCAGCAGTTACGGCCAGGGGTACAATGAGCAGTTCTTC CASSYGQGYNEQFF TRBV6-5 . . TRBJ2-1
TGTGCCAGCAGTCGTGGCCTGAAGACAGATACGCAGTATTTT CASSRGLKTDTQYF TRBV7-2 . . TRBJ2-3
TGCGCCAGCATGGGCAGGGCGAACACTGAAGCTTTCTTT CASMGRANTEAFF TRBV5-1 . . TRBJ1-1
TGTGCCAGCAGCCGGACACACATGTCCGGCTACACCTTC CASSRTHMSGYTF TRBV11-2 once . TRBJ1-2
TGTGCCACCAGCAGAGAGGGGGGAGGACGGAATGAGCAGTTCTTC CATSREGGGRNEQFF TRBV15 . . TRBJ2-1
TGTGCCAGCTCACGTAGCGGGGGCTCCTACGAGCAGTACTTC CASSRSGGSYEQYF TRBV18 . TRBD2 TRBJ2-7
TGTGCCAGCAGCCAAGAGGGACAGCTCACTGAAGCTTTCTTT CASSQEGQLTEAFF TRBV4-2 . TRBD1 TRBJ1-1
TGTGCCAGCAGCTTGATCGGGTCCGAAATTAGCACAGATACGCAGTATTTT CASSLIGSEISTDTQYF TRBV5-6 . . TRBJ2-3
TGTGCCAGCAGCCAGGGAACAGGGTCGGGTCAGCCCCAGCATTTT CASSQGTGSGQPQHF TRBV3-1/TRBV3-2 once . TRBJ1-5